This T cell receptor beta chain is from a study of blood T cell repertoires in COVID-19. Study context: In each case, the material was cDNA or gDNA derived from T cells, B-cell-depleted T cells, or PBMCs.

In the original workflow: Amplification of reference gene primers was used by the study to estimate nucleated cell counts. The protocol was immunoSEQ multiplex PCR, while the TCRdb copy is restricted to in-frame clones and leaves out a portion. V and J calls and clone size are given by that table; D and trimming were obtained from the DNA. The sample contains some 330,000 clones, about nine tenths of which appear only once. The CDR3 length is 14 residues. V was shortened by 5 bases and J by 0 bases, with 9 bases between the two germline ends. The germline gives CDR1 MRHNA, CDR2 SNTAGT. Participants' reported clinical history set cohort assignment.

Specimen: PBMCs or T cells enriched from blood (not recorded which). The chain carries TRBV6-4 and TRBJ2-3; no firm D call. The clonotype comes from a man under 40 who had recovered from COVID-19. The CDR3 here is CASSQWSSTDTQYF. The CDR3 coding sequence is TGTGCCAGCAGTCAGTGGTCCAGCACAGATACGCAGTATTTT.